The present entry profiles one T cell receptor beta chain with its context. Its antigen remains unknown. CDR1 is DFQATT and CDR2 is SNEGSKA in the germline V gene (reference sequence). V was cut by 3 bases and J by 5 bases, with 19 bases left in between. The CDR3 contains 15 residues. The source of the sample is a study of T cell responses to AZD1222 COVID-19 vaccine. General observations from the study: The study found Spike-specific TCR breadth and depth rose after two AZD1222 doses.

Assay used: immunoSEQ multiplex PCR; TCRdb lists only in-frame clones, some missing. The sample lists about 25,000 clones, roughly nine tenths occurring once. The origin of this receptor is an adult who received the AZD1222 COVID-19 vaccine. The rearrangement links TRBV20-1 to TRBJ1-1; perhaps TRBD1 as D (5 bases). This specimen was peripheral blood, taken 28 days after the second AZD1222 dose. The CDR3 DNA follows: TGCAGTGCTAGTAGGGACGGGAGGCTGTGGACTGAAGCTTTCTTT. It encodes CSASRDGRLWTEAFF.